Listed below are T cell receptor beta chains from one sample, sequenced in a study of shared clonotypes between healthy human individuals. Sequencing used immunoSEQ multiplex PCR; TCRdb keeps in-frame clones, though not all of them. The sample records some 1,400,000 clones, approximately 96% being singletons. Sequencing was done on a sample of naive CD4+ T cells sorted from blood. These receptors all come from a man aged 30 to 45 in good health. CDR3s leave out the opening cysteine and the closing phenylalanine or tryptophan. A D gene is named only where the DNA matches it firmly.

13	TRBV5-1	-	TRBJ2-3	ASSFGGGNGDTQY
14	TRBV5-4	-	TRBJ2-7	ASSLGGGQLNYEQY
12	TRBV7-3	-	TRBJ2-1	ASSLLASYNEQF
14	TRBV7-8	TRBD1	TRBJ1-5	ASSSGTGGSNQPQH
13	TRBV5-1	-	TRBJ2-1	ASSLAWYRNNEQF
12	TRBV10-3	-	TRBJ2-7	AISPSAAQGEQY
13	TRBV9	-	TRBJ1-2	ASSSTVGIYYGYT
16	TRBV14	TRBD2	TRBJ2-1	ASSRLLAGGIEYNEQF
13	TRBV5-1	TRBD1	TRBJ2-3	ASSSGQGRTDTQY
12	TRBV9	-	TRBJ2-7	ASSVSSLGYEQY
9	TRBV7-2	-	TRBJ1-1	ASSLLAEAF
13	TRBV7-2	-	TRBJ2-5	ASSLNMNSQETQY
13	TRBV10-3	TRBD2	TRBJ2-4	AISGTSGSIGVQY
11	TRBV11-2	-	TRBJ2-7	ASRSLPVYEQY
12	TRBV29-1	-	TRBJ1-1	SVERKIMNTEAF
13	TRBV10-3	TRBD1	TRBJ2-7	AISEFGQGVYEQY
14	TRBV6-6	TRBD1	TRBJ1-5	ASSYRPGGLNQPQH
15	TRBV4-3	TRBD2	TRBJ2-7	ASSQEGPSGTPYEQY
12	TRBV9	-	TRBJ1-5	ASSVGLGGQPQH
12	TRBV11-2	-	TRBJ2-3	ASTPNPVADTQY